This TCR beta chain was obtained from a study of T cells in Graves' hyperthyroidism and ophthalmopathy (dated by TCRdb to about 2019). With respect to the entire study: Peripheral blood was sampled at the time of initial diagnosis, prior to any treatment. A discovery cohort of approximately 100 patients, approximately 45 with Graves' ophthalmopathy and roughly 59 with stable Graves' hyperthyroidism, was used to find distinguishing TCR V-J signatures. Whether ophthalmopathy could be predicted prospectively was tested in an independent validation cohort made up of fewer than 20 hyperthyroidism patients plus 17 patients who later progressed to ophthalmopathy. The 100 discovery patients were randomly divided into training and test sets at a 7:3 ratio. Thyroid tissue and blood T-cell repertoires from several Graves' hyperthyroidism patients were also compared in the study. Once sampling was done, hyperthyroidism patients were given methimazole at a starting dose of 30 mg daily, whereas ophthalmopathy patients were given high-dose intravenous methylprednisolone. TCR Vbeta CDR3 sequencing of 120 to 150 peripheral blood samples (43 ophthalmopathy, 75 hyperthyroidism and some 17 progressor patients) is reported in the paper.

Moderately to severely active disease, a Clinical Activity Score of at least 3, a NOSPECS grade of at least 4, and a duration under 3 months were present in ophthalmopathy patients. Exclusion was applied to patients with uncontrolled infections, other autoimmune diseases, pregnancy or lactation. Clinical symptoms, serum thyroxine and TRAb, thyroid ultrasound, and orbital computed tomography formed the basis for the diagnoses. PBMCs were isolated from about 10 ml of fresh peripheral blood by Ficoll-Paque density gradient centrifugation. Trizol reagent was used to extract total RNA, and RNA quality was then checked on an Agilent 2100 Bioanalyzer. Study-level results and caveats: In validation, the model predicted progression to ophthalmopathy with roughly 70% sensitivity and approximately 74% specificity, a median of 6.5 months before onset. No statistical method was used to fix the sample size in advance, and group allocation was not hidden from the investigators. A 13 V-J signature model separated ophthalmopathy from stable hyperthyroidism, with roughly 88% sensitivity and 81.08% specificity in cross-validation and 80%/75% in testing. Most expanded thyroid clonotypes (frequency above 0.001) were also detected in blood, suggesting blood repertoires may reflect thyroid immune responses.

This clonotype was observed a handful of times. Its antigen is still unknown. No base qualities exist here, and no much larger clone lies one base off it. From the germline V gene, CDR1 is SGHRS and CDR2 is YFSETQ. The germline V end is reduced by 3 bases and the J end by 3 bases; junction bases left unmatched: 5. The CDR3 covers 14 residues, taking in both the cysteine and the phenylalanine. Only the CDR3 region is kept as DNA, spanning 42 bases read in frame from base 1. The TCR beta CDR3 regions were amplified from RNA transcripts. The first round of RT-PCR for the TCR CDR3 was performed with the HTBI primer set and the Qiagen OneStep RT-PCR kit. Libraries were constructed in a second round of multiplex PCR, after which size selection and purification were performed. Libraries were sequenced paired-end with 100 bp reads on an Illumina HiSeq2000. In the original analysis: SOAPnuke was used to process the raw data, removing reads that contained adapters or uncalled bases, had a mean Phred below 15, or lacked an exact match to the constant primer or identifier. High-quality paired reads were merged with COPE v1.2.5, and unique nucleotide sequences were defined as clonotypes. MiTCR v1.1 was used to align clonotypes to the IMGT TRBV, TRBD and TRBJ reference segments. Only V-J combinations with frequency above 0.0001, covering about 99% of repertoires, were analysed. The TCS score was defined as F50 (clonal expansion) divided by E x V (chaos), with BLOSUM62-based TCRdist calculated between CDR3 peptides within each V-J. Welch's t-statistics and random forest reduced roughly 500 V-J features to 10 to 15, which were used in a naive Bayes classifier (R e1071). TCRdb trimmed the raw reads at Q25, called clones with MiXCR and kept productive beta chains. Every distinct CDR3 protein forms one entry, paired with its most common genes and DNA. These V and J calls originate from TCRdb's pipeline instead of the authors' own analysis. This sample has about 350,000 distinct CDR3 sequences in its table, and 12% to 15% of those were observed once. Roughly 19% of the sample is held by the ten biggest clonotypes.

Recombination joined TRBV5-1 with TRBJ1-2, and TRBD1 matches 7 of the central bases. Material for sequencing was blood. This sequence was found in a woman between 55 and 75 years old with Graves' ophthalmopathy. The nucleotide sequence reads as follows: TGCGCCAGCAGCTCCCAGGGGGGGGACTATGGCTACACCTTC. Its translation reads: CASSSQGGDYGYTF.